What follows is one T cell receptor beta chain and its context. Its cognate antigen has yet to be identified. The cohort consisted of fewer than 700 healthy bone marrow donors. All cohort members were sampled while nominally healthy, although unrecorded immune exposures were likely present. The donor was CMV seronegative and was included in the group of about 350 seronegative cohort members. A peripheral blood sample was collected from each donor, and TCR beta sequencing was performed on peripheral blood mononuclear cells. The Qiagen DNeasy Blood Extraction Kit was used to extract genomic DNA from the blood cell samples. These data come from a study of cytomegalovirus exposure and HLA in healthy donors (dated by TCRdb to 2016 to 2017). Turning to the overall study: An earlier analysis of 587 of the donors reported about 250 Gb of sequence data and about 100 million unique TCR beta sequences from roughly 200 million T cells. An early release that covered more than 550 HLA-typed donors contained approximately 300 gigabases of sequencing data and 70 million to 100 million unique TCR sequences. The genetic ancestry cluster associated with self-reported Caucasian donors included around four fifths of the roughly 390 genotyped donors. The study aimed to test whether cataloging public T cell receptors could reveal signatures of past pathogen exposure. The T cell repertoires of 666 subjects were profiled by immunosequencing and related to cytomegalovirus serostatus. A separate validation cohort of over a hundred different subjects was used in addition to the roughly 620-subject first cohort. To predict cytomegalovirus infection status, the study combined high-throughput TCR immunosequencing, statistical association of individual TCRs with disease status, and machine learning. To study patterns of TCR occurrence, a later analysis re-analyzed previously published TCR beta repertoires from more than 550 donors and added high-resolution HLA genotyping. Rather than drawing on any new phenotypic data, the later analysis identified candidate immune exposures from TCR beta sequences and the way those sequences occurred across donors. An earlier analysis of more than 450 of the donors used high-throughput TCR beta sequencing to judge whether each TCR beta V gene segment behaved as functional or pseudogenic. Alongside the repertoire data, information on donor age, sex, ethnicity and CMV serostatus was compiled. In a later genetic analysis, genome-wide SNP genotypes for about 55% of the roughly 700 donors were used, and that subset was treated as a discovery cohort. Every discovery cohort repertoire had been produced on one sequencing platform. HLA typing covered class I and class II loci at four-digit resolution. The number of typed donors differed by locus: roughly 629-630 for A, B, C, DRB1 and DQB1; approximately 520 for DQA1; around 580 for DPA1; and 400 to 480 for DPB1. A few DR-DQ haplotypes were treated as single units for association and clustering because of strong linkage in the cohort. Among 300 to 450 genotyped donors of the cohort, an average of about 240,000 unique TCR beta nucleotide sequences were sequenced per donor, about a sixth of them non-productive.

V is trimmed back by 5 bases and J by 6 bases, and the junction contains 6 bases that no gene match accounts for. The germline V gene provides CDR1 MNHEY and CDR2 SVGAGI. Taken from cysteine to phenylalanine, the CDR3 has 14 residues. Only the CDR3 DNA is retained, 42 bases long and in frame from the first base. The investigation overall reported the following: The only immune exposure information available for the cohort was CMV serostatus. While some public TCRs were present in many individuals, most TCR sequences turned up only very rarely across donors. According to the authors, the approach could potentially be generalized to other disease states and immunological phenotypes. Because counts were too low, about 15 rarely observed V segments, including chromosome 9 orphons, were left out of the earlier analysis of 500 to 650 of the donors. A further reported finding was that TCR beta sequences accurately predicted the HLA-A and HLA-B alleles for most subjects in the first cohort. At a false discovery rate of 0.05, a later analysis linked approximately 18,000 TCR beta sequences to specific HLA alleles. A total of about 150 TCR beta chains were listed by the study as associated with cytomegalovirus. A later genetic analysis associated a missense DCLRE1C variant with V-gene and J-gene trimming of TCR beta chains, and an independent cohort replicated the association. An earlier analysis of some 560 of the donors showed that most TCR beta V segments appeared in productive rearrangements either about 87% or about 30% of the time, which broadly matched IMGT annotations. A later genetic analysis reported fewer N-insertions in productive TCRs among donors in an Asian-associated ancestry cluster than the approximately 670-donor mean. In a later analysis, HLA-associated TCR beta chains showed more clonal expansion and lower generation probabilities than non-associated chains that were equally common. Some IMGT-functional V segments, including TRBV6-2 and TRBV6-3, could not be told apart with the 87-base-pair reads, so those segments were excluded. Three of the identified cytomegalovirus-associated TCR beta chains were confirmed in vitro to be specific for cytomegalovirus antigens. In a later analysis, the rate of TCR association differed among HLA loci, with DRB1 alleles having the most associated TCRs and HLA-C alleles having the fewest. Only TCR beta chains were sequenced in this cohort, and the absence of alpha or paired-chain data limited detectable features. Because some donors lacked HLA typing at each locus, the association tests relied only on the typed subset. According to a later analysis, parvovirus B19, influenza, CMV and Epstein-Barr virus appeared linked to several top co-occurrence clusters. Most CMV-associated TCR beta chains appeared to be HLA-restricted in a later analysis, and the HLA associations seemed to be driven largely by CMV exposure. The classifier was reported to diagnose cytomegalovirus status with high specificity and sensitivity in both the original and validation cohorts. Correlated functional status among segregating V segments might reflect linkage disequilibrium, but an unknown experimental factor could not be ruled out. The presence/absence analyses assumed that sequencing depth was roughly uniform across donors, and that assumption may not be true. Strong co-occurrence of HLA alleles, especially DR and DQ, made assigning TCR associations to individual alleles difficult. A cluster of highly shared sequence variants was judged likely to represent a technical artifact of the sequencing pipeline.

The receptor library was made with the immunoSEQ multiplex PCR assay. For the multiplex PCR, a mixture combining 60 forward primers for TCR Vbeta segments and 13 reverse primers for TCR Jbeta segments was used. A multiplex PCR assay on genomic DNA amplified the CDR3 region of rearranged TCR beta genes. Amplified TCR beta libraries were sequenced as 87-base-pair reads on the Illumina HiSeq System. The study's own analysis went as follows. A later analysis counted about 80 million unique TCR beta chains across the 650 to 700 repertoires, and around 9.9 million of these chains were shared by at least two donors. Raw reads were error-corrected and collapsed into unique sequences with a nearest-neighbor algorithm that merged closely related sequences to remove PCR and sequencing errors. Alignment of CDR3 sequences to IMGT reference sequences was used to assign V, D and J gene segments. For a sequence to be retained, a match of at least six nucleotides to both a V gene segment and a J gene segment was required. A rearrangement was called productive if the CDR3 had no stop codons and remained in frame with V and J, and every other rearrangement was called non-productive. CDR3 was defined by IMGT convention, running from the second conserved V-encoded cysteine to the conserved J-encoded phenylalanine. The earlier analysis of about 500 of the donors excluded sequences that lacked an unambiguous match to a single V gene segment. In an earlier analysis of 587 of the donors, a V segment was called functional when productive rearrangements were above 56.7%, and segregating when the standard deviation between donors exceeded 5%. A statistical classification framework was built to diagnose cytomegalovirus status from the catalog of TCR beta chain sequences. In a later analysis, TCR nucleotide sequences were compared against IMGT/GENE-DB human TR gene sequences so that V and J genes could be assigned. A later analysis assigned CDR3 sequences and most-parsimonious VDJ recombination scenarios with the TCRdist pipeline. A later analysis defined each TCR beta chain by its CDR3 amino acid sequence plus V-gene family, and excluded reads lacking a unique V-gene family. To address suspected cross-contamination and a sequencing artifact, a later analysis removed a few hundred highly shared, low-generation-probability nucleotide sequences. In a later analysis, a clonal expansion index was calculated for each public chain from normalized within-repertoire ranks of inferred template counts. Generation probabilities in a later analysis came from a VDJ recombination model fitted to out-of-frame rearrangements, and those results were checked against IGoR. A later analysis scored TCR-TCR, TCR-HLA and TCR-CMV co-occurrence with hypergeometric tests, applying a repertoire-size bias correction to TCR pairs. A later analysis estimated false discovery rates by permuting HLA or CMV assignments 20 times. In a later analysis, co-occurring TCRs were grouped using DBSCAN, with TCRdist sequence similarity added in when clustering inside HLA-allele-positive subsets. Co-occurrence clustering excluded repertoires with fewer than 30,000 or more than 120,000 public chains, plus five with anomalous nucleotide sharing. TCRdb obtained this table from immuneACCESS and retained in-frame rearrangements with V and J assigned. These tables miss some clones; where compared with another copy, unresolved V genes account for less than half of the shortfall, and the remainder is unexplained. V, J and clone size are those of that table, while D and trimming were read from the DNA. The sample table gives about 130,000 clones. The ten largest clones take up roughly 1.6% of the sample.

Sequenced sample: PBMCs. This TCR was recovered from a woman aged 40 to 49 in good health and CMV-seronegative. In this chain, TRBV6-5 is recombined with TRBJ2-3; TRBD2 matches 9 bases in the middle. The DNA reads TGTGCCAGCAGTGTAGCGGGGGTGGTGGATACGCAGTATTTT. Translated, it gives CASSVAGVVDTQYF.